The TCR beta chain under discussion was sequenced for a study of blood T cell repertoires in COVID-19. Study-level background: Two consecutive negative NP/OP PCR tests, clearance, or resolved symptoms defined Cohort 3 recovery.

Profiled with immunoSEQ multiplex PCR; TCRdb holds only in-frame clones, not every one. This table holds 330,000 or so clones, around 87% found once. Germline lookup yields CDR1 LGHDT and CDR2 YNNKEL (reference sequence). The germline V and J ends were trimmed by 1 base and 6 bases, with 13 bases remaining between them. CDR3 length: 15 amino acids. Individuals aged about 18 to 100 years were recruited from approximately 22 US areas. Categorization into cohorts depended on clinical history that participants reported. In this sample, this clone turned up once. The chain carries TRBV3-1 (or the pseudogene TRBV3-2) and TRBJ1-5; D ambiguous. The sample consisted of PBMCs or T cells enriched from blood (not recorded which). The source of this sequence is a man between 35 and 55 years old in a cohort exposed to, infected with or recovered from COVID-19 (not recorded which). CDR3 region: CASSQGSGGGQPQHF. The CDR3 nucleotides are TGTGCCAGCAGCCAAGGTTCGGGCGGAGGTCAGCCCCAGCATTTT.